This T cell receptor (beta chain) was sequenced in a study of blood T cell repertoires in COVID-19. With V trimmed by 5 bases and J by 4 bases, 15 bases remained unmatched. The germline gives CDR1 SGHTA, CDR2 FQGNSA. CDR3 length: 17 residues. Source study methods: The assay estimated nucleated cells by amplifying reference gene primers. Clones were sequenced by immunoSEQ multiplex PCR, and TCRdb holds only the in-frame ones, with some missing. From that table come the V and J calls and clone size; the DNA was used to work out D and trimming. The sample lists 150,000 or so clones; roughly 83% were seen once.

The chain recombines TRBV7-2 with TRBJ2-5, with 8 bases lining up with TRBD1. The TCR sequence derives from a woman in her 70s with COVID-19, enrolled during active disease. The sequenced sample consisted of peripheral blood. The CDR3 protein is CASSPMDRAGPRETQYF. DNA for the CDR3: TGTGCCAGCAGCCCGATGGACAGGGCCGGACCGCGAGAGACCCAGTACTTC.